Each of the 11 T cell receptor beta chains below was sequenced from the same sample in a study of post-analysis software for immune sequencing data. TCR beta cDNA libraries included unique molecular identifiers. TCRdb re-called the PCR reads through MiXCR, storing one row per CDR3 protein. The sample lists over 700,000 distinct CDR3 sequences, about 32% occurring once. Whole-study findings and limits: Higher frequency in patients than in controls was seen for about 5 TRBV segments, with TRBV5-6, TRBV5-1 and TRBV20-1 among them.

For these receptors, no antigen is known. Sequencing input: blood. These receptors all come from a girl aged 10-17 years with multiple sclerosis.

This rearrangement joins TRBV4-1 to TRBJ2-1, with 7 bases lining up with TRBD1. This CDR3 contains 15 residues. The germline CDR1 and CDR2 sequences are MGHRA and YSYEKL. V lost 0 bases, J lost 5 bases, and 4 bases stayed unmatched. As DNA, the CDR3 is TGCGCCAGCAGCCAAGATAGCGACAGGGACAATGAGCAGTTCTTC. Its protein product is CASSQDSDRDNEQFF.

This clonotype was detected only a few times. J is TRBJ2-6 and V is TRBV14, with 9 bases matching TRBD1. The CDR3 extends over 16 amino acids. CDR1 and CDR2 (germline): SGHDN, FVKESK. V lost 4 bases to trimming and J lost 4 bases; unmatched junction nucleotides: 5. Here the CDR3 reads CASSLGQGSGANVLTF. As DNA, the CDR3 is TGTGCCAGCAGCCTCGGACAGGGGTCGGGGGCCAACGTCCTGACTTTC.

This clonotype was seen a handful of times. This chain connects TRBV9 to TRBJ2-5, with 14 bases that match TRBD2. The V gene end was trimmed by 7 bases and the J gene end by 6 bases; junction bases not matched to a gene: 14. Germline V lookup: CDR1 SGDLS, CDR2 YYNGEE. CDR3 size: 17 residues. CDR3 nucleotide sequence: TGTGCCAGCCTACTTCCCGGGACTAGCGGGAGAGTACAGACCCAGTACTTC. This encodes CASLLPGTSGRVQTQYF.

This clonotype was found many times. V usage is TRBV7-2 and J usage is TRBJ2-7; the D gene is possibly TRBD1 (6 bases). The length of the CDR3 is 13 residues. V was pared by 0 bases and J by 4 bases, with 7 bases between. Germline V gene lookup returns CDR1 SGHTA and CDR2 FQGNSA. In DNA form, the CDR3 reads TGTGCCAGCAGCTTAGCCCAGGGGTACGAGCAGTACTTC. It translates to CASSLAQGYEQYF. Variable domain in full (rest from reference TRBV7-2 and TRBJ2-7): GAGVSQSPSNKVTEKGKDVELRCDPISGHTALYWYRQSLGQGLEFLIYFQGNSAPDKSGLPSDRFSAERTGGSVSTLTIQRTQQEDSAVYLCASSLAQGYEQYFGPGTRLTVT.

V is TRBV11-2 and J is TRBJ2-1; 11 bases fit TRBD1. Germline V CDR1 and CDR2: SGHAT, FQNNGV. The CDR3 loop spans 16 amino acids. V lost 2 bases to trimming and J lost 9 bases; unmatched junction nucleotides: 9. The CDR3 bases are TGTGCCAGCAGCTTACGGCCTTGGGGACAGGGGGGTGAGCAGTTCTTC. Translating it yields CASSLRPWGQGGEQFF.

V gene TRBV19 combines with J gene TRBJ1-1, with D possibly TRBD1 on 5 matching bases. This CDR3 contains 15 residues. Germline lookup yields CDR1 LNHDA and CDR2 SQIVND (reference sequence). The V and J ends lost 3 bases and 0 bases respectively, with 11 bases between them. The chain's CDR3 is CASSMQGPMNTEAFF. The CDR3 DNA sequence: TGTGCCAGTAGTATGCAGGGCCCCATGAACACTGAAGCTTTCTTT. The full variable domain, completed using reference TRBV19 and TRBJ1-1, is DGGITQSPKYLFRKEGQNVTLSCEQNLNHDAMYWYRQDPGQGLRLIYYSQIVNDFQKGDIAEGYSVSREKKESFPLTVTSAQKNPTAFYLCASSMQGPMNTEAFFGQGTRLTVV.

This clonotype was observed a handful of times. The chain links TRBV20-1 to TRBJ2-5; D remains unclear. Trimming removed 4 bases at V and 11 bases at J, with 23 bases between. Per the germline V gene, CDR1 is DFQATT and CDR2 is SNEGSKA (reference sequence). The CDR3 length is 14 residues. CDR3 sequence: CSAMNRARGTVQYF. DNA for the CDR3: TGCAGTGCTATGAACCGGGCTAGAGGAACGGTGCAGTACTTC.

This rearrangement joins TRBV29-1 to TRBJ2-5, with D perhaps assigned TRBD1 or TRBD2 (5 bases each). Germline V gene sequence: CDR1 SQVTM, CDR2 ANQGSEA. V lost 3 bases and J lost 0, with 8 bases in between. The CDR3 has 13 amino acids. This CDR3 is CSVDGGDQETQYF. The CDR3, as DNA: TGCAGCGTTGATGGGGGAGACCAAGAGACCCAGTACTTC.

This clonotype has more than one count but fewer than ten. The chain employs TRBV7-2 and TRBJ2-3; 8 bases map to TRBD1. Germline CDR1 is SGHTA and CDR2 is FQGNSA. CDR3 length: 17 residues. Unmatched junction bases numbered 6, after V lost 1 base and J lost 0 bases. The CDR3 region has the DNA TGTGCCAGCAGCTTAGGCTTCGGGACAGGTAGCACAGATACGCAGTATTTT. This sequence encodes CASSLGFGTGSTDTQYF.

This clonotype was detected only a few times. The chain joins TRBV12-3 or TRBV12-4 to TRBJ1-5; perhaps TRBD1 as D (5 bases). V was clipped by 6 bases and J by 7 bases, with 16 bases between them. The CDR3 runs to 14 residues. CDR3 coding DNA: TGTGCCAGCAGCTATGGGACCGTTGGGCAGCCCCAGCATTTT. This gives the protein CASSYGTVGQPQHF.

This clonotype has a handful of counts. V and J are TRBV29-1 and TRBJ2-3; TRBD2 agrees at 9 bases. The germline gives CDR1 SQVTM, CDR2 ANQGSEA. This CDR3 contains 15 residues. J was trimmed by 0 bases and V by 7 bases; bases with no gene match: 8. In DNA form, the CDR3 reads TGCAGCGGAATTCTAGCGGGAATTAGCACAGATACGCAGTATTTT. Translation gives CSGILAGISTDTQYF.